This T cell receptor (beta chain) is drawn from a study of blood T cell repertoires in COVID-19. Using immunoSEQ multiplex PCR, the repertoire was profiled, and TCRdb retains in-frame clones only, with some absent. Here the sample spans under 200,000 clones, roughly 88% being singletons. The sample holds one count of this clone. The origin of this receptor is a woman at least 80 years old with acute or convalescent COVID-19. Sequenced input: peripheral blood.

Here the CDR3 DNA reads TGTGCCAGCAGCTTGGCTAGCGGGATCGCTGGTGGAGAGCTGTTTTTT. This sequence encodes CASSLASGIAGGELFF. The V call is TRBV7-9, the J call TRBJ2-2, with TRBD2 matching 9 bases. Germline CDR1 and CDR2: SEHNR and FQNEAQ (reference sequence). V shed 3 bases, J shed 11 bases, and the junction held 13 bases outside the gene matches. The CDR3 is made up of 16 amino acids.